What follows are 9 T cell receptor beta chains derived from one specimen sequenced in a study of high-grade serous ovarian cancer treatment subgroups. Tumor samples were obtained before definitive surgery or chemotherapy. TCRdb keeps only in-frame clones here, not all; method: immunoSEQ multiplex PCR. The repertoire includes approximately 7,800 clones, approximately 62% of them detected once, and about 6% sits in the top ten. The specimen was tumor tissue. The receptors derive from a human donor with high-grade serous ovarian cancer.

DNA of the CDR3: TGTGCCAGCAGACGTAGTGCCGGGGAACTAAATCAGTATTTT. It translates to CASRRSAGELNQYF. This chain links TRBV6-5 with TRBJ2-3; tentative D call: TRBD2 (5 bases). The CDR3 consists of 14 residues. Trimming left V 6 bases short and J 12 bases short, with 22 bases between. Germline CDR1 reads MNHEY; CDR2 reads SVGAGI.

This chain joins TRBV19 and TRBJ2-6; D may be TRBD1 (6 bases). The CDR3 totals 15 residues. V dropped 7 bases and J dropped 0 bases, with 10 bases sitting between them. The germline V gene encodes CDR1 LNHDA and CDR2 SQIVND (reference sequence). The CDR3 bases are TGTGCCAGTATGGGGGCGTCCTCTGGGGCCAACGTCCTGACTTTC. Its translation is CASMGASSGANVLTF.

The chain uses TRBV5-5 and TRBJ2-7, with 7 nucleotides matching TRBD2. The germline gives CDR1 SGHKS, CDR2 YYEKEE (reference sequence). Germline trimming cut 4 bases from V and 6 bases from J; bases unmatched to any gene: 7. CDR3 size: 13 residues. Written as DNA, the CDR3 is TGTGCCAGCAGCCAAGGGAGCGGGATCGAGCAGTACTTC. This encodes CASSQGSGIEQYF.

The genes are TRBV28 and TRBJ1-5, with 9 bases that match TRBD1. The V gene's germline CDR1 is MDHEN and CDR2 SYDVKM. V lost 6 bases and J lost 6; bases outside the gene matches: 9. The CDR3 extends over 15 amino acids. The CDR3 DNA reads as TGTGCCAGCAGCCCCGATTGGACAGGGGCTCAGCCCCAGCATTTT. This translates into CASSPDWTGAQPQHF.

The chain has TRBV18 and TRBJ1-5, with unresolved D. The CDR3 extends over 14 amino acids. Germline CDR1 reads KGHSH; CDR2 reads LQKENI. Deletions cut 2 bases from V and 7 bases from J, with 12 bases between. The CDR3 loop is CASSPNGFEQPQHF. CDR3 bases: TGTGCCAGCTCACCAAACGGGTTTGAGCAGCCCCAGCATTTT.

The chain combines TRBV6-5 with TRBJ2-5, with TRBD2 matching over 11 bases. This CDR3 contains 15 residues. Trimming cost V 2 bases and J 7 bases; bases outside gene matches: 6. Germline values: CDR1 MNHEY, CDR2 SVGAGI. CDR3 protein: CASSYGLAGTGTQYF. DNA of the CDR3: TGTGCCAGCAGTTACGGACTAGCGGGTACGGGGACCCAGTACTTC.

The V and J genes are TRBV7-3 and TRBJ2-2; D is ambiguous. The CDR3 sequence is 14 residues long. Germline V gives CDR1 SGHTA, CDR2 FQGTGA. V was pared by 5 bases and J by 7 bases, with 14 bases between. DNA for the CDR3: TGTGCCAGCAGCCCATCGACGGTTTACGGGGAGCTGTTTTTT. This encodes CASSPSTVYGELFF.

This clone is termed medium-sized (0.01 to 0.1%). The J gene is TRBJ1-1, the V gene TRBV27; TRBD1 agrees at 9 bases. CDR3 length: 14 amino acids. Looked up from germline, CDR1 is MNHEY and CDR2 is SMNVEV (reference sequence). Trimming took 1 base from V and 10 from J; bases not matched to a gene: 7. The CDR3 nucleotides read TGTGCCAGCAGTTTATGGGGGACAGGGATCGGAGCTTTCTTT. Encoded protein: CASSLWGTGIGAFF.

The gene calls are TRBV28 and TRBJ1-2, with D unclear. The CDR3 runs to 13 residues. Germline loops: CDR1 MDHEN, CDR2 SYDVKM. V gave up 5 bases and J gave up 7 bases, with 14 bases separating them. DNA for the CDR3: TGTGCCAGCAGTCTTGGTGGCGGCTTTGGCTACACCTTC. Protein: CASSLGGGFGYTF.